This note documents a single TCR beta chain sequence. These data are taken from a study of shared clonotypes between healthy human individuals. Scientists sequenced DNA from unsorted PBMC on ten immunoSEQ deep assay plates. Some clones are missing from TCRdb's copy, which holds only in-frame ones; the method was immunoSEQ multiplex PCR. The table records about half a million clones, approximately 80% of them present only once. Trimming removed 2 bases from V and 2 bases from J, with 9 bases in between. The germline V gene has CDR1 KGHSH and CDR2 LQKENI. This CDR3 region has 14 residues. It was approximately 100 million PBMCs that unsorted samples used for genomic DNA.

This clonotype was sampled from a middle-aged woman in good health. Some clones in this sample may be carry-over from other donors' samples. This chain links TRBV18 with TRBJ1-2; D gene ambiguous. The sample comprised PBMCs. The CDR3 loop is CASSPDSRNYGYTF. The CDR3 DNA sequence: TGTGCCAGCTCACCAGACTCCAGAAACTATGGCTACACCTTC.